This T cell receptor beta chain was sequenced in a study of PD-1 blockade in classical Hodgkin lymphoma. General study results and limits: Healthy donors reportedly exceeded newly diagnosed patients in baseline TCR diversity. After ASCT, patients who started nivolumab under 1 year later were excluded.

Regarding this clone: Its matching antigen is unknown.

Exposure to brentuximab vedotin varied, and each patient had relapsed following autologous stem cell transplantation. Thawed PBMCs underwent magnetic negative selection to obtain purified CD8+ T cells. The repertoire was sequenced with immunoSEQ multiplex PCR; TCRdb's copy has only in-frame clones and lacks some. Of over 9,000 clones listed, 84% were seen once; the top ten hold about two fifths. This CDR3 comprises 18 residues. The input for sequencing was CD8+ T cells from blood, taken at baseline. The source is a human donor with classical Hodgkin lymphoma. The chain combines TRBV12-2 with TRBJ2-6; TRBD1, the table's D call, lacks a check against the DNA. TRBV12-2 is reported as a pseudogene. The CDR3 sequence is CASRPIISTQSRANVLTF. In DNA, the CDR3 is TGTGCAAGTCGCCCAATCATCTCCACACAAAGTCGGGCCAACGTCCTGACTTTC.